This is a list of T cell receptor beta chains from one sample in a study of post-analysis software for immune sequencing data. TCRdb fed the PCR reads into MiXCR, producing one record per CDR3 protein. The sample yields roughly 150,000 distinct CDR3 sequences, 36% seen once. Source: blood, taken after autologous hematopoietic stem cell transplantation. The receptors originated from a girl under 18 with multiple sclerosis. The CDR3 runs from the conserved cysteine through the conserved F or W. The order of the fields is J gene, D gene, V gene, clone size, CDR3 DNA, CDR3 protein. The D gene is left open where the match is weak. Only part of the rows carry a size: once, few, many, or a class if the clone is expanded.

j_gene: TRBJ2-1
d_gene: -
v_gene: TRBV30
abundance: -
CDR3nt: TGTGCCTGGAGTGTACGGATAAGGGATGAGCAGTTCTTC
CDR3aa: CAWSVRIRDEQFF

j_gene: TRBJ2-5
d_gene: TRBD2
v_gene: TRBV12-3/TRBV12-4
abundance: -
CDR3nt: TGTGCCAGCAGTTTGGAGATAGGGACTACTAGGGAGCAGTACTTC
CDR3aa: CASSLEIGTTREQYF

j_gene: TRBJ2-1
d_gene: -
v_gene: TRBV9
abundance: -
CDR3nt: TGTGCCAGCAGCGAAGGCGGGCGCTCCTACAATGAGCAGTTCTTC
CDR3aa: CASSEGGRSYNEQFF

j_gene: TRBJ1-4
d_gene: -
v_gene: TRBV28
abundance: few
CDR3nt: TGTGCCAGCAGTTTCCCCAATAATGAAAAACTGTTTTTT
CDR3aa: CASSFPNNEKLFF

j_gene: TRBJ2-7
d_gene: -
v_gene: TRBV6-8
abundance: -
CDR3nt: TGTGCCAGCAGTTACTTCGAACCGGGACGAGAGCAGTACTTC
CDR3aa: CASSYFEPGREQYF

j_gene: TRBJ2-3
d_gene: -
v_gene: TRBV5-1
abundance: many
CDR3nt: TGCGCCAGCAGCTTGGTTGTGGGAGTCACAGATACGCAGTATTTT
CDR3aa: CASSLVVGVTDTQYF

j_gene: TRBJ2-5
d_gene: TRBD1
v_gene: TRBV29-1
abundance: many
CDR3nt: TGCAGCGTTGCGACTGGGACAGGGCAAGAGACCCAGTACTTC
CDR3aa: CSVATGTGQETQYF

j_gene: TRBJ2-5
d_gene: TRBD1
v_gene: TRBV20-1
abundance: few
CDR3nt: TGCAGTGCCCTGCCCGGACAGGGCCAAGAGACCCAGTACTTC
CDR3aa: CSALPGQGQETQYF

j_gene: TRBJ2-5
d_gene: TRBD2
v_gene: TRBV15
abundance: few
CDR3nt: TGTGCCACCGAACCCGGACTAGCGGGAGGGGGCGGAGAGACCCAGTACTTC
CDR3aa: CATEPGLAGGGGETQYF

j_gene: TRBJ2-2
d_gene: TRBD2
v_gene: TRBV9
abundance: -
CDR3nt: TGTGCCAGCAGCGTAGGCGGGGGGAACACCGGGGAGCTGTTTTTT
CDR3aa: CASSVGGGNTGELFF

j_gene: TRBJ1-1
d_gene: -
v_gene: TRBV20-1
abundance: -
CDR3nt: TGCAGTCCCCGGGGGACGGGGGAAGCTTTCTTT
CDR3aa: CSPRGTGEAFF

j_gene: TRBJ2-7
d_gene: TRBD2
v_gene: TRBV10-3
abundance: -
CDR3nt: TGTGCCATCAGTGGGCTAGCGGGAATTTACGAGCAGTACTTC
CDR3aa: CAISGLAGIYEQYF

j_gene: TRBJ2-1
d_gene: -
v_gene: TRBV5-1
abundance: -
CDR3nt: TGCGCCAGCAGCTTTTCTAGCAATGAGCAGTTCTTC
CDR3aa: CASSFSSNEQFF

j_gene: TRBJ2-3
d_gene: -
v_gene: TRBV15
abundance: -
CDR3nt: TGTGCCACCAGCGCAATCCGGGGTGGCACAGATACGCGGTATTTT
CDR3aa: CATSAIRGGTDTRYF

j_gene: TRBJ2-7
d_gene: TRBD1
v_gene: TRBV27
abundance: few
CDR3nt: TGTGCCAGCTGGGACAGGGGGCGCGAGCAGTACTTC
CDR3aa: CASWDRGREQYF

j_gene: TRBJ1-5
d_gene: -
v_gene: TRBV12-3/TRBV12-4
abundance: -
CDR3nt: TGTGCCAGCAGTTTAGCCGCGGGGTTTGGCAACCAGCCCCAGCATTTT
CDR3aa: CASSLAAGFGNQPQHF

j_gene: TRBJ2-4
d_gene: -
v_gene: TRBV6-2/TRBV6-3
abundance: -
CDR3nt: TGTGCCACGCGGGTGGTAGCCAAAAACATTCAGTACTTC
CDR3aa: CATRVVAKNIQYF

j_gene: TRBJ2-1
d_gene: TRBD2
v_gene: TRBV7-2
abundance: -
CDR3nt: TGTGCCAGCTGGGCGGGAGAGGTAGGGGATGCCGATGAGCAGTTCTTC
CDR3aa: CASWAGEVGDADEQFF

j_gene: TRBJ1-2
d_gene: -
v_gene: TRBV7-2
abundance: -
CDR3nt: TGTGCCAGCAGCCCCTGGACAGCCCGCTATGGCTACACCTTC
CDR3aa: CASSPWTARYGYTF

j_gene: TRBJ1-6
d_gene: -
v_gene: TRBV25-1
abundance: few
CDR3nt: TGTGCCAGCAGCCGGACCGCCTATAATTCACCCCTCCACTTT
CDR3aa: CASSRTAYNSPLHF

j_gene: TRBJ2-6
d_gene: -
v_gene: TRBV27
abundance: few
CDR3nt: TGTGCCAGCAGTTTACGTGGGGCCAACGTCCTGACTTTC
CDR3aa: CASSLRGANVLTF

j_gene: TRBJ2-1
d_gene: TRBD2
v_gene: TRBV20-1
abundance: -
CDR3nt: TGCAGTGCTATCGTCAAGCGGGAGTCATACAATGAGCAGTTCTTC
CDR3aa: CSAIVKRESYNEQFF

j_gene: TRBJ2-1
d_gene: TRBD1
v_gene: TRBV7-3
abundance: few
CDR3nt: TGTGCCAGCAGCTCCACCGGGACAGGCTCCTACAATGAGCAGTTCTTC
CDR3aa: CASSSTGTGSYNEQFF

j_gene: TRBJ2-3
d_gene: TRBD2
v_gene: TRBV20-1
abundance: once
CDR3nt: TGCAGTGCTAGAGAAATGCGGGAGGCCACAGATACGCAGTATTTT
CDR3aa: CSAREMREATDTQYF

j_gene: TRBJ2-3
d_gene: -
v_gene: TRBV3-1
abundance: -
CDR3nt: TGTGCCAGCAGCCAAGATAGAGTAGACCGAAGGAAAGATACGCAGTATTTT
CDR3aa: CASSQDRVDRRKDTQYF

j_gene: TRBJ2-7
d_gene: -
v_gene: TRBV28
abundance: -
CDR3nt: TGTGCCAGCACCCGGCTCGGCAACGAGCAGTACTTC
CDR3aa: CASTRLGNEQYF

j_gene: TRBJ2-3
d_gene: TRBD2
v_gene: TRBV9
abundance: -
CDR3nt: TGTGCCAGCAGCGTAGACGGGAGGGCCGCAGATACGCAGTATTTT
CDR3aa: CASSVDGRAADTQYF

j_gene: TRBJ2-5
d_gene: -
v_gene: TRBV24-1
abundance: -
CDR3nt: TGTGCCACCAGTGATGGCGGCAGGGGGCAAGCGGGGGAGACCCAGTACTTC
CDR3aa: CATSDGGRGQAGETQYF

j_gene: TRBJ2-7
d_gene: -
v_gene: TRBV6-6
abundance: once
CDR3nt: TGTGCCAGCAGTCCCGGAAGAGGGTACTCCTACGAGCAGTACTTC
CDR3aa: CASSPGRGYSYEQYF

j_gene: TRBJ2-7
d_gene: TRBD2
v_gene: TRBV28
abundance: few
CDR3nt: TGTGCCAGCAGTTTACAGACTAGCGGGAGGGCCTACGAGCAGTACTTC
CDR3aa: CASSLQTSGRAYEQYF

j_gene: TRBJ1-1
d_gene: -
v_gene: TRBV28
abundance: -
CDR3nt: TGTGCCAGCAGTACCTCGACCCTAGGGAAATGGTCAACTGAAGCTTTCTTT
CDR3aa: CASSTSTLGKWSTEAFF

j_gene: TRBJ1-5
d_gene: -
v_gene: TRBV19
abundance: many
CDR3nt: TGTGCCAGTAGTATAGATTGGACGACCTTCAATCAGCCCCAGCATTTT
CDR3aa: CASSIDWTTFNQPQHF

j_gene: TRBJ2-1
d_gene: -
v_gene: TRBV7-9
abundance: -
CDR3nt: TGTGCCAGCAGCTTCGGGGCCAGCGGGCTAACTAATGAGCAGTTCTTC
CDR3aa: CASSFGASGLTNEQFF

j_gene: TRBJ2-3
d_gene: TRBD2
v_gene: TRBV30
abundance: few
CDR3nt: TGTGCCCTCGCCGGGGGGAACACAGATACGCAGTATTTT
CDR3aa: CALAGGNTDTQYF

j_gene: TRBJ2-5
d_gene: -
v_gene: TRBV10-3
abundance: once
CDR3nt: TGTGCCATCGGAGGACGGAATCTAGGGGAGCAGTACTTC
CDR3aa: CAIGGRNLGEQYF

j_gene: TRBJ2-1
d_gene: TRBD2
v_gene: TRBV6-2/TRBV6-3
abundance: -
CDR3nt: TGTGCCAGCAGTTACATGAGCGGGGGGTTGTACAATGAGCAGTTCTTC
CDR3aa: CASSYMSGGLYNEQFF

j_gene: TRBJ2-3
d_gene: TRBD2
v_gene: TRBV29-1
abundance: few
CDR3nt: TGCAGCGTTGAGGAAGCGGGAAGAGTGGATACGCAGTATTTT
CDR3aa: CSVEEAGRVDTQYF

j_gene: TRBJ1-1
d_gene: -
v_gene: TRBV20-1
abundance: -
CDR3nt: TGCAGTGGAGGACAGTTCACTGAAGCTTTCTTT
CDR3aa: CSGGQFTEAFF

j_gene: TRBJ1-2
d_gene: TRBD1
v_gene: TRBV12-3/TRBV12-4
abundance: few
CDR3nt: TGTGCCAGCAGTTGGACAGGGACCTATGGCTACACCTTC
CDR3aa: CASSWTGTYGYTF

j_gene: TRBJ2-1
d_gene: -
v_gene: TRBV29-1
abundance: -
CDR3nt: TGCAGCGTTGAAGGTGAGGGTCTGAAGCGAACCCCTAATGAGCAGTTCTTC
CDR3aa: CSVEGEGLKRTPNEQFF

j_gene: TRBJ2-7
d_gene: TRBD1
v_gene: TRBV7-6
abundance: -
CDR3nt: TGTGCCAGCAGCCCGACAGGGGAAACGGGCGAGCAGTACTTC
CDR3aa: CASSPTGETGEQYF

j_gene: TRBJ1-2
d_gene: TRBD1
v_gene: TRBV28
abundance: -
CDR3nt: TGTGCCAACTCACCGGGACAGGGGGTTGCTGACTATGGCTACACCTTC
CDR3aa: CANSPGQGVADYGYTF

j_gene: TRBJ2-3
d_gene: TRBD2
v_gene: TRBV25-1
abundance: -
CDR3nt: TGTGCCAGCCTCCCAAGGGGTCTAGCGGGTAGCACAGATACGCAGTATTTT
CDR3aa: CASLPRGLAGSTDTQYF

j_gene: TRBJ2-5
d_gene: -
v_gene: TRBV12-3/TRBV12-4
abundance: -
CDR3nt: TGTGCCAGCAGTTTAGGGGTCAGCACATCACAAGAGACCCAGTACTTC
CDR3aa: CASSLGVSTSQETQYF

j_gene: TRBJ2-1
d_gene: TRBD2
v_gene: TRBV5-5
abundance: many
CDR3nt: TGTGCCAGCAGCCCGGTGGGCGGGAGCTCCTACAATGAGCAGTTCTTC
CDR3aa: CASSPVGGSSYNEQFF

j_gene: TRBJ2-1
d_gene: TRBD2
v_gene: TRBV7-2
abundance: -
CDR3nt: TGTGCCAGCAGCTTTACTAGCGGGAGTCATGAGCAGTTCTTC
CDR3aa: CASSFTSGSHEQFF

j_gene: TRBJ2-3
d_gene: TRBD2
v_gene: TRBV12-3/TRBV12-4
abundance: few
CDR3nt: TGTGCCAGCACTTGGATAGCGGGAAGCACAGATACGCAGTATTTT
CDR3aa: CASTWIAGSTDTQYF

j_gene: TRBJ2-7
d_gene: TRBD1
v_gene: TRBV4-3
abundance: once
CDR3nt: TGCGCCAGCAGCCAAGGGGTTGGACAGGGGGCTTACGAGCAGTACTTC
CDR3aa: CASSQGVGQGAYEQYF

j_gene: TRBJ2-7
d_gene: TRBD1
v_gene: TRBV6-1
abundance: many
CDR3nt: TGTGCCAGCAGGAACAGGGGAAGTGGCGAGCAGTACTTC
CDR3aa: CASRNRGSGEQYF

j_gene: TRBJ2-7
d_gene: -
v_gene: TRBV10-2
abundance: -
CDR3nt: TGCGCCGGCAGTGAGCTCAGCCCCTACGAGCAGTACTTC
CDR3aa: CAGSELSPYEQYF

j_gene: TRBJ2-1
d_gene: -
v_gene: TRBV27
abundance: -
CDR3nt: TGTGCCAGCAGTTTATGGTCCAGGAGCTCCTACAATGAGCAGTTCTTC
CDR3aa: CASSLWSRSSYNEQFF

j_gene: TRBJ2-7
d_gene: TRBD2
v_gene: TRBV3-1
abundance: few
CDR3nt: TGTGCCAGCAGCCCGAGACCGGGACTAGCGGTAGATGGTTCCTACGAGCAGTACTTC
CDR3aa: CASSPRPGLAVDGSYEQYF

j_gene: TRBJ2-7
d_gene: -
v_gene: TRBV4-1
abundance: few
CDR3nt: TGCGCCAGCAGCCCGGGCCTCTCTTCCTACGAGCAGTACTTC
CDR3aa: CASSPGLSSYEQYF